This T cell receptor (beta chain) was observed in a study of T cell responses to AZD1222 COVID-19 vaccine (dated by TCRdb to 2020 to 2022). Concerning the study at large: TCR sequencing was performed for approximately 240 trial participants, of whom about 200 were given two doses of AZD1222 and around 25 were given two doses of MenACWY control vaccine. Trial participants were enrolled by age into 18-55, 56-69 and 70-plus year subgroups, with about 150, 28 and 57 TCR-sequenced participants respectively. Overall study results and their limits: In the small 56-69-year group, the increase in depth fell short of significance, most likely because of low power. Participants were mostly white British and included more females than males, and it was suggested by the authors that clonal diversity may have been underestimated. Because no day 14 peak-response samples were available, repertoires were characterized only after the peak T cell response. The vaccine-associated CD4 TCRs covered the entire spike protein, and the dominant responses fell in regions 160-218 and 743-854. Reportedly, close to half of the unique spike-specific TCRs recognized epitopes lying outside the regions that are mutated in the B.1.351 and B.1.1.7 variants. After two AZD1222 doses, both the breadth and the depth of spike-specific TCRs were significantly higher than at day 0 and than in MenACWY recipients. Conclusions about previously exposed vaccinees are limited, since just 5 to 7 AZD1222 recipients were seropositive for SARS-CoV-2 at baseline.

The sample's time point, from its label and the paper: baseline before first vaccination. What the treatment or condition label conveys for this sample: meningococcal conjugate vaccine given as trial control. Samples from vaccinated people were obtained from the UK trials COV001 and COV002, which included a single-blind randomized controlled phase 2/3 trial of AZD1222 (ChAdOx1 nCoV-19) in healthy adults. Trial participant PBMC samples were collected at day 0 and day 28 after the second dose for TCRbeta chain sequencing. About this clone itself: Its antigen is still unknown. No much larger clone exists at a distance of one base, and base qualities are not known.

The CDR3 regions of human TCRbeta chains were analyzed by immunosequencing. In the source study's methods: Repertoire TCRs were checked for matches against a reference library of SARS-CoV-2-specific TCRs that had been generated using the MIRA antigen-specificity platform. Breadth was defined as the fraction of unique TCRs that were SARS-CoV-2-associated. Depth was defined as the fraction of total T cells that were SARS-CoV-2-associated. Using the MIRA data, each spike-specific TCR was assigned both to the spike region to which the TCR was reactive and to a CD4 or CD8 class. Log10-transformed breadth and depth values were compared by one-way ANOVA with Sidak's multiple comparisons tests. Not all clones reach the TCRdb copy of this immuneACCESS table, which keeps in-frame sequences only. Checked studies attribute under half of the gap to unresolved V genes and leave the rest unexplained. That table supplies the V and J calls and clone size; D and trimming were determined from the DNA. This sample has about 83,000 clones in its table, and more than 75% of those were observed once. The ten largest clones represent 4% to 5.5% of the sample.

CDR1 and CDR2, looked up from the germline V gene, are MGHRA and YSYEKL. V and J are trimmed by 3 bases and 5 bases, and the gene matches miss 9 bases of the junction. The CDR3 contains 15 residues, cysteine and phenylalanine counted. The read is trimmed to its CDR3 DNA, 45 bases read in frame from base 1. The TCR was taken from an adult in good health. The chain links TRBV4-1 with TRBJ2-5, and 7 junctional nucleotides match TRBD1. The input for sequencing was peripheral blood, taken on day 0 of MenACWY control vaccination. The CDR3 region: CASSQIDREGETQYF. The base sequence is TGCGCCAGCAGCCAGATAGACAGGGAAGGCGAGACCCAGTACTTC.